Sequencing of this TCR beta chain was carried out in a study of blood T cell repertoires in COVID-19. Study-level information: The origin of the acute and convalescent COVID-19 samples was the United States, Italy and Spain.

Methods used by the authors: Reference gene primer amplification in the assay estimated nucleated cell counts. Measured with immunoSEQ multiplex PCR; TCRdb has only the in-frame clones, and not every one. The DNA gave D and trimming, while V, J and clone size come from that table. The data show tens of thousands of clones, 88% seen once. This clone was counted a single time. The CDR3 is 15 residues long. Germline V gene lookup returns CDR1 MNHEY and CDR2 SVGAGI. The trim removed 6 bases at V and 3 bases at J, leaving 8 bases unmatched. Sequenced: peripheral blood. The clonotype comes from a woman in her 70s with acute or convalescent COVID-19. The rearrangement uses TRBV6-5 and TRBJ1-5, with 7 nucleotides matching TRBD1. As DNA, the CDR3 is TGTGCCAGCAGGGCGGCGACAGGGATCAATCAGCCCCAGCATTTT. This sequence encodes CASRAATGINQPQHF.